The clone carrying this T cell receptor (beta chain) was counted a few times. No antigen is known for it. Sequencing targeted expressed TCRB transcripts, as all isolated RNA had been reverse transcribed. Produced via immunoSEQ multiplex PCR; TCRdb's table is partial and in-frame only. The table lists around 690,000 clones, around 12% of them singletons. This entry belongs to a study of beta chain features in type 1 diabetes. Study-wide points: Patients' naive, central memory and Treg TCRB repertoires seemed closer to one another than those of healthy donors. Cells carrying high TCR expression could end up over-represented when cDNA is sequenced. All four CD4+ subsets from Type 1 diabetes patients carried moderately but significantly shorter TCRB CDR3s.

Germline loops: CDR1 SGHDN, CDR2 FVKESK. J lost 6 bases, V lost 2 bases, and 5 bases had no gene match. The CDR3 consists of 14 residues. Source material: naive CD4+ T cells from blood. The rearrangement links TRBV14 to TRBJ1-2; 8 bases are a match to TRBD1. The receptor's source is a man in his thirties or forties with type 1 diabetes. CDR3 bases: TGTGCCAGCAGCCAATACGGCAGGGGGCATGGCTACACCTTC. It yields the protein CASSQYGRGHGYTF.